This T cell receptor beta chain was identified in a study of shared clonotypes between healthy human individuals (dated by TCRdb to between 2020 and 2021). In terms of the full investigation: A few men and a couple of women, aged 18 to 49 years, made up the cohort. Per donor, leukapheresis produced somewhere between about 0.94 and 8.9 billion PBMCs. To increase sequencing depth and limit assay-specific biases, TCR repertoire library preparation and sequencing were carried out by different laboratories using diverse techniques. For each donor, CD4 naive and CD4 memory were each given three plates, CD8 naive was given two plates, and CD8 memory was given one plate. To estimate repertoire size and how much clonotypes are shared between individuals, the study performed deep sequencing of blood TCR repertoires from a few healthy adults.

The donors were healthy, HIV-negative adults who had no recently reported acute infections or vaccinations. Every donor was a Caucasian adult living in Nashville, Tennessee, USA. CD4+ T cells were enriched by magnetic negative selection; naive cells were then positively selected on CD45RA, and the negative fraction formed the memory subset. Blood was collected by leukapheresis, and PBMCs were isolated by Ficoll-Histopaque density gradient centrifugation and then cryopreserved in liquid nitrogen vapor phase. Analytical flow cytometry was used to check the purity and quantity of each magnetically sorted T cell population. Genomic DNA was isolated from each sorted fraction and quantified by UV absorbance on a Nanodrop 2000c. Using the deep immunoSEQ assay, multiplex PCR amplified TCR CDR3 regions from genomic DNA. Genomic DNA extracted from each cell subset was distributed evenly over all wells of several immunoSEQ 96-well plates, and each plate served as one replicate. For sorted subsets, each replicate PCR was loaded with 150 to 250 ng genomic DNA, equivalent to 30,000 or so T cell genomes. Purified libraries were quantified with a Qubit 3.0 fluorometer, sized on a Bioanalyzer 2100, and re-quantified with the KAPA Library Quantification kit. Every immunoSEQ 96-well plate was sequenced on a separate single-read 150-cycle Illumina NextSeq 550 flow cell. The study's processing was this. Because the immunoSEQ output held only junctional sequences and lacked quality scores, the filtering could not match the filtering applied to full-length reads. To assign V/J genes and CDR3, sequences were annotated using PyIR, a Python wrapper for IgBLAST v1.9, with IMGT germline references. Reads were filtered out if the reads had weak V/J assignments (E-value above 1e-6), no CDR3, stop codons, out-of-frame junctions, or ambiguous translated residues. A V3J clonotype was defined by an identical inferred V gene, J gene, and CDR3 amino acid sequence. Percentage overlap between repertoires was calculated by dividing the number of shared unique clonotypes by the size of the smaller repertoire. Richness of each repertoire was evaluated using RTK rarefaction, the Chao1 estimator, and Recon v2.1 estimates of unobserved clonotypes. Generation probabilities were computed with OLGA for all TCRbeta clonotypes obtained by the gDNA method from several donors. TCRdb re-hosts the immuneACCESS table, in-frame sequences only. Its copies lack some clones; in the studies checked, an unresolved V gene accounts for under half of them, and the cause for the rest is not known. V, J and clone size reflect that table, while D and trimming were determined from the DNA. Counted in this sample were about a million clones; approximately 72% of them appeared once. The ten top clones hold 1.2% to 1.5% of the sample.

V and J are truncated by 5 bases and 6 bases respectively, leaving an intervening sequence of 14 bases. The CDR3 numbers 14 residues from cysteine through phenylalanine. The kept DNA is CDR3 alone, 42 bases in frame from the first base. Taken from the germline V gene, the CDR1 and CDR2 loops are SNHLY and FYNNEI. Overall study outcomes, separate from this receptor: Naive subsets generally had larger estimated clonotype richness than memory subsets did. Higher generation probabilities were observed for clonotypes shared by all four sorted-subset donors than for non-shared clonotypes. Even with the large sequencing depth, rarefaction of the sorted-subset datasets indicated that sequencing was incomplete. Sampling was limited to blood, and TCR repertoires in tissue likely differ from TCR repertoires in blood. Pairwise subsampling indicated that sequencing depth was expected to affect the degree of clonotype sharing among donors. The small number of donors limited the genetic and exposure-history diversity represented. Sharing across several donors was observed for around 5% of naive CD4, around 3.5% of naive CD8, 2% to 2.5% of memory CD4, and about 0.4% of memory CD8 clonotypes.

This clone was picked up a small number of times. Its antigen is currently not known. Base quality data are lacking; no much larger clone is found one base away. The chain employs TRBV2 and TRBJ2-1; the D segment is perhaps TRBD1 or TRBD2, each sharing 6 matched bases. The sample taken for sequencing was memory CD4+ T cells sorted from blood. The meaning of the sample's cell subset or site label: CD45RA-negative fraction. This TCR was recovered from a man in his late teens or twenties in good health. This receptor carries the CDR3 CASSLSQGGNEQFF. The DNA reads as follows: TGTGCCAGCAGTCTCTCACAGGGAGGCAATGAGCAGTTCTTC. Full variable domain (CDR3 extended with the reference TRBV2 and TRBJ2-1 proteins): EPEVTQTPSHQVTQMGQEVILRCVPISNHLYFYWYRQILGQKVEFLVSFYNNEISEKSEIFDDQFSVERPDGSNFTLKIRSTKLEDSAMYFCASSLSQGGNEQFFGPGTRLTVL.